These T cell receptor beta chains were read from a single sample in a study of CD8+CD57+ T cells in acquired aplastic anemia. A single record per CDR3 protein comes from TCRdb applying MiXCR to the reads. The table lists approximately 260,000 distinct CDR3 sequences, around 82% of them singletons. The sample comprised sorted CD4+, CD8+, or CD8+CD57+ T cells (not recorded which) from PBMCs. The receptor source for this set is a human donor with aplastic anemia. CDR3s include the opening cysteine and the closing phenylalanine or tryptophan. The D gene is left open where the match is weak. Size is stated for part of the rows, as once, few or many counts, or as a class when the clone is expanded.

clone size | J gene | D gene | V gene | CDR3 protein | CDR3 DNA
NA | TRBJ1-1 | NA | TRBV10-2 | CASLHGLNSEVFF | TGTGCCAGCTTACACGGACTAAACTCTGAAGTCTTCTTT
NA | TRBJ2-6 | TRBD2 | TRBV9 | CASGGAGNIRYYVLTF | TGTGCCAGCGGAGGAGCGGGGAACATTCGGTACTACGTCCTGACTTTC
NA | TRBJ1-5 | NA | TRBV7-2 | CASSLSINQPQHF | TGTGCCAGCAGCTTATCCATAAATCAGCCCCAGCATTTT
few | TRBJ1-2 | NA | TRBV29-1 | CSVAPRESYGYTF | TGCAGCGTTGCGCCCAGGGAGAGCTATGGCTACACCTTC
few | TRBJ2-3 | NA | TRBV10-2 | CASSEWPRGASTDTQYF | TGCGCCAGCAGTGAGTGGCCACGGGGGGCGAGCACAGATACGCAGTATTTT
NA | TRBJ1-5 | NA | TRBV6-6 | CASRGGQPQPQHF | TGTGCCAGCAGGGGGGGACAACCTCAGCCCCAGCATTTT
few | TRBJ1-2 | NA | TRBV7-9 | CASSLGEAHYYGYTF | TGTGCCAGCAGCTTAGGCGAAGCACACTACTATGGCTACACCTTC
NA | TRBJ2-1 | TRBD1 | TRBV20-1 | CSANYRGTEEFF | TGCAGTGCAAACTACAGGGGGACTGAAGAGTTCTTC
NA | TRBJ2-5 | TRBD1 | TRBV20-1 | CSAYGQGQETQYF | TGCAGTGCTTACGGACAGGGCCAAGAGACCCAGTACTTC
NA | TRBJ1-2 | NA | TRBV7-3 | CASSTAGSQGYTF | TGTGCCAGCAGCACCGCGGGATCCCAGGGCTACACCTTC
NA | TRBJ1-1 | NA | TRBV7-9 | CASSLTVTGNTHAFF | TGTGCCAGCAGCTTAACTGTGACCGGTAACACACACGCTTTCTTT
NA | TRBJ1-3 | NA | TRBV10-2 | CASSVGPGSGNTIYF | NA
once | TRBJ2-1 | NA | TRBV7-6 | CASSLGRGGNYGYQFF | TGTGCCAGCAGCTTGGGGAGAGGGGGGAACTATGGCTACCAGTTCTTC
many | TRBJ2-1 | NA | TRBV7-6 | CASSISVGNEQFF | TGTGCCAGCTCCATATCTGTTGGGAATGAGCAGTTCTTC
NA | TRBJ1-2 | NA | TRBV9 | CASSSGEKTLDYGYTF | TGTGCCAGCAGCTCAGGGGAAAAGACCTTGGACTATGGCTACACCTTC
many | TRBJ2-7 | NA | TRBV5-1 | CASSINPTRGEQYF | TGCGCCAGCAGCATAAACCCGACCCGGGGCGAGCAGTACTTC
NA | TRBJ1-2 | NA | TRBV11-3 | CASSLDLAGLVYGCTF | TGTGCCAGCAGCTTAGATCTGGCAGGGCTCGTATATGGCTGCACCTTC
NA | TRBJ1-4 | NA | TRBV7-2 | CASKGRGTTNEKLFF | TGTGCCAGCAAAGGGAGAGGTACGACTAATGAAAAACTGTTTTTT
NA | TRBJ2-1 | NA | TRBV12-3/TRBV12-4 | CASSLRGSCNGQFF | TGTGCCAGCAGTTTGCGGGGTTCCTGCAATGGGCAGTTCTTC
NA | TRBJ1-2 | NA | TRBV12-3/TRBV12-4 | CAKIGGLAGGYTF | TGTGCCAAGATCGGAGGCCTTGCAGGTGGCTACACCTTC
once | TRBJ2-5 | NA | TRBV7-6 | CAMCKGSDHEPQYF | TGTGCCATGTGCAAAGGCAGCGACCATGAGCCCCAGTACTTC
NA | TRBJ2-1 | NA | TRBV9 | CASGVGARGAVRQFF | TGTGCCAGCGGCGTGGGAGCTCGTGGAGCAGTACGTCAGTTCTTC
once | TRBJ2-3 | TRBD2 | TRBV11-1 | CASSLRTSGTDTQYF | TGTGCCAGCAGCCTCCGGACTAGCGGCACAGATACGCAGTATTTT
NA | TRBJ2-3 | NA | TRBV7-6 | CASTLGRVPDTQYF | TGTGCCAGCACCTTAGGGAGAGTCCCCGATACGCAGTATTTT
NA | TRBJ2-3 | NA | TRBV2 | CASRATAIDTQQF | TGTGCCAGCAGGGCCACGGCCATAGACACGCAGCAGTTT
NA | TRBJ1-6 | NA | TRBV9 | CASSPSGTRTDTHF | TGTGCCAGCAGCCCTAGCGGGACAAGGACAGATACGCACTTT
NA | TRBJ2-5 | TRBD2 | TRBV9 | CASSEEAGNTGEQYF | TGTGCCAGCAGTGAGGAAGCGGGGAACACCGGGGAGCAGTACTTC
NA | TRBJ2-2 | TRBD1 | TRBV24-1 | CATLAGGTGKQFF | TGTGCCACCTTGGCAGGGGGCACCGGGAAGCAGTTTTTT
NA | TRBJ1-5 | NA | TRBV7-9 | CAGHGAWGTQYFHF | TGTGCCGGACATGGGGCTTGGGGGACCCAGTACTTCCATTTT
NA | TRBJ1-2 | NA | TRBV7-2 | CASSLAGDGDVYGYTF | TGTGCCAGCAGCTTGGCGGGGGACGGGGACGTATATGGCTACACCTTC